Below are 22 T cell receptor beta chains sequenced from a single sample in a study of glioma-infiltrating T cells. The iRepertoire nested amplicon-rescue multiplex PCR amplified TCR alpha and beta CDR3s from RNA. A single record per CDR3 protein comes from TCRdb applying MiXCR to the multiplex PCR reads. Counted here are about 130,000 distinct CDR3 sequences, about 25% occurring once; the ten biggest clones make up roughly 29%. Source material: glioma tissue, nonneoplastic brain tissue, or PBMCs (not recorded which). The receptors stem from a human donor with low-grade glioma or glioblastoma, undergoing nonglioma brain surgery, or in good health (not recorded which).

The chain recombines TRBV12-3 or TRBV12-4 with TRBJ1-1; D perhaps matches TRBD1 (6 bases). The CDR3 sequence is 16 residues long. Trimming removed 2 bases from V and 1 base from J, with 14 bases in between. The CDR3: CASSLSRGYGNTEAFF. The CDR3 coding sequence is TGTGCCAGCAGTTTAAGCAGGGGTTACGGGAACACTGAAGCTTTCTTT.

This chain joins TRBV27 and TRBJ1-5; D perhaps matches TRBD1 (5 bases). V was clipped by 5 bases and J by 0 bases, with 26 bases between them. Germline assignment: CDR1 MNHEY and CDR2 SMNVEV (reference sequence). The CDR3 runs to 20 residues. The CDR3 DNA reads TGTGCCAGCAGTCCGCCTGGGGGAGGGGCCCGGTGGGGTAGCAATCAGCCCCAGCATTTT. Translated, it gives CASSPPGGGARWGSNQPQHF.

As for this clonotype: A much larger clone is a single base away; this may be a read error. As DNA, the CDR3 is TGTGCCAGCAGCCCAAGGGGGATGACGGCACAAGCGACCCAGTACTTC. It yields the protein CASSPRGMTAQATQYF. The chain employs TRBV7-2 and TRBJ2-5; perhaps TRBD1 as D (6 bases). The CDR3 has 16 residues. Germline lookup yields CDR1 SGHTA and CDR2 FQGNSA. Combining the CDR3 with reference TRBV7-2 and TRBJ2-5 gives the whole variable domain GAGVSQSPSNKVTEKGKDVELRCDPISGHTALYWYRQSLGQGLEFLIYFQGNSAPDKSGLPSDRFSAERTGGSVSTLTIQRTQQEDSAVYLCASSPRGMTAQATQYFGPGTRLLVL.

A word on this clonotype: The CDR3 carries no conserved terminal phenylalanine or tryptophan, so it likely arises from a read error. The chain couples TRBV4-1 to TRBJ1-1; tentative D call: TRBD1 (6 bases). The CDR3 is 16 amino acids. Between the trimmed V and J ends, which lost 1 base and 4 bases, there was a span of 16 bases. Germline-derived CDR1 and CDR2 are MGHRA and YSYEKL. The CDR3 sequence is CASSQGAHRGGTEAFS. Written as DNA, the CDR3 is TGCGCCAGCAGCCAAGGGGCTCACCGAGGGGGCACTGAAGCTTTCTCT.

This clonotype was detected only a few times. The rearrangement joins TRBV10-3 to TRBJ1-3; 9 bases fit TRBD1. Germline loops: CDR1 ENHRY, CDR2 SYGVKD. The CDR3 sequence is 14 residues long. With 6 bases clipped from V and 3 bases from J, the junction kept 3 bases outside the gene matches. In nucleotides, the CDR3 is TGTGCCATCAGCGGGGGACAGGGTGGAAACACCATATATTTT. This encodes CAISGGQGGNTIYF.

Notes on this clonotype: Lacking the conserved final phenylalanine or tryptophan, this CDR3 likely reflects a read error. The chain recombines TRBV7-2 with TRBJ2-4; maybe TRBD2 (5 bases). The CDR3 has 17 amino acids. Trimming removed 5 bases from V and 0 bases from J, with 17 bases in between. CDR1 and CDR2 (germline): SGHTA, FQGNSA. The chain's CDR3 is CASSGEGSTLAKNIQYL. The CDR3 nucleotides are TGTGCCAGCAGCGGGGAAGGGAGCACCTTAGCCAAAAACATTCAGTACTTA.

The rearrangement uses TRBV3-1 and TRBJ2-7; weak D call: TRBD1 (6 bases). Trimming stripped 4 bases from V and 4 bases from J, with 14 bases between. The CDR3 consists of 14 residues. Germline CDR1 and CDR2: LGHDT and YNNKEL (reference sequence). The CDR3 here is CASSRGTIRYEQYV. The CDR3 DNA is TGTGCCAGCAGCCGAGGGACAATTCGGTACGAGCAGTACGTC.

The CDR3 loop reads CSDSDSMNTEAFF. CDR3 DNA sequence: TGCAGCGACTCGGACAGTATGAACACTGAAGCTTTCTTT. The rearrangement links TRBV29-1 to TRBJ1-1, with D tentatively TRBD1 (6 bases). The V gene lost 7 bases and the J gene lost 0 bases, with 12 bases spanning the gap. Germline V CDR1 and CDR2: SQVTM, ANQGSEA. This CDR3 is built from 13 residues.

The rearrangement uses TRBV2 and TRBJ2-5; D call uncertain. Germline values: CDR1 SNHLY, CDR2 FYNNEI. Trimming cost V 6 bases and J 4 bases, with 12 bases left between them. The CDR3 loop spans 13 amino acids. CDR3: CASSRLEGETQYF. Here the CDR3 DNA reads TGTGCCAGCAGCCGACTGGAAGGAGAGACCCAGTACTTC.

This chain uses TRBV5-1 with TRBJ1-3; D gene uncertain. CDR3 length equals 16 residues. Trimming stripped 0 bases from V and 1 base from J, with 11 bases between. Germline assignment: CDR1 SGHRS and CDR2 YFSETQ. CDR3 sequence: CASSLDGLTSGNTIYF. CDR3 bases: TGCGCCAGCAGCTTGGATGGGCTGACTTCTGGAAACACCATATATTTT.

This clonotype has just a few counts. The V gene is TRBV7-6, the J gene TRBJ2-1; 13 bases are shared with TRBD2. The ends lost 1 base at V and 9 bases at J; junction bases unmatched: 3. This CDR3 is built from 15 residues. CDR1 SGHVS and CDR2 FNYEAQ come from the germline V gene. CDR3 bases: TGTGCCAGCAGCTTAGAACTAGCGGGGGGGGCTGAGCAGTTCTTC. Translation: CASSLELAGGAEQFF.

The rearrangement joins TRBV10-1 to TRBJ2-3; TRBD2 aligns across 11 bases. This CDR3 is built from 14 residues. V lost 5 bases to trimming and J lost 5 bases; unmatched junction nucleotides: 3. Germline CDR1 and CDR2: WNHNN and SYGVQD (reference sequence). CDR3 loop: CASSMTSGVDTQYF. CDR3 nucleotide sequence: TGCGCCAGCAGTATGACTAGCGGGGTAGATACGCAGTATTTT.

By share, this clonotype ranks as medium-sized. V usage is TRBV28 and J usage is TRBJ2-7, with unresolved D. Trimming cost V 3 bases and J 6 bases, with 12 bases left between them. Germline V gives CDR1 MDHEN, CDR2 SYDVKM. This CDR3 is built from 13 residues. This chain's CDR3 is CASSLFRASEQYV. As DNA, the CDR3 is TGTGCCAGCAGTTTGTTTAGGGCTAGCGAGCAGTACGTC.

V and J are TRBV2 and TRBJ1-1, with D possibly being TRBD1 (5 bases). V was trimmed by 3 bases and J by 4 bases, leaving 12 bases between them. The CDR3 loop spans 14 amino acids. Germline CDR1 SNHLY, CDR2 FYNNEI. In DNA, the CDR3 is TGTGCCAGCAGTGAGCGGGGGTTGAGCACTGAAGCTTTCTTT. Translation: CASSERGLSTEAFF.

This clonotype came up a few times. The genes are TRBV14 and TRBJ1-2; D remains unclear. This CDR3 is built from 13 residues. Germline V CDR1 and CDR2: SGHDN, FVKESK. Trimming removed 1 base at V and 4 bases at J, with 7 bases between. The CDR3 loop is CASSQGLGYGYTF. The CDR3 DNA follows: TGTGCCAGCAGCCAAGGTCTGGGCTATGGCTACACCTTC.

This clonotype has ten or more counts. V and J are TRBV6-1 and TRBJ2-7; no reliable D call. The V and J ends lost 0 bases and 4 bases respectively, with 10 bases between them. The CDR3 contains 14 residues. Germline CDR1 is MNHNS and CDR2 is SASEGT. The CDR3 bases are TGTGCCAGCAGTGAAGCACCTCAGGTGTACGAGCAGTACGTC. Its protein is CASSEAPQVYEQYV.

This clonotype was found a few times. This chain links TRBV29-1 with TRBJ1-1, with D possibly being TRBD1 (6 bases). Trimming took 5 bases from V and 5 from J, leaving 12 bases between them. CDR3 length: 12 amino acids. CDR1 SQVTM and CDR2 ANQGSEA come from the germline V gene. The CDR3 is CSVTRGGTEAFF. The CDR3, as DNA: TGCAGCGTTACCAGGGGTGGGACTGAAGCTTTCTTT.

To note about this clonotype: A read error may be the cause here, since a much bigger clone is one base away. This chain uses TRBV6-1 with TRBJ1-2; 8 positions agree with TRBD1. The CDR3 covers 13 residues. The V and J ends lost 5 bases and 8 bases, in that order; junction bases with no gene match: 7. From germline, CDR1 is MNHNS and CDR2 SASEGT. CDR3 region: CASSRTGTVGYTF. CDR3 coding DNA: TGTGCCAGCAGTAGGACAGGGACGGTAGGCTACACCTTC.

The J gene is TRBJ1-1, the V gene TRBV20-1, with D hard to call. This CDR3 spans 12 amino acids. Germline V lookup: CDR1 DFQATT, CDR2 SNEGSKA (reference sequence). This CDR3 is CSASLANTEAFF. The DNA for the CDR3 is TGCAGCGCGTCCTTAGCGAACACTGAAGCTTTCTTT.

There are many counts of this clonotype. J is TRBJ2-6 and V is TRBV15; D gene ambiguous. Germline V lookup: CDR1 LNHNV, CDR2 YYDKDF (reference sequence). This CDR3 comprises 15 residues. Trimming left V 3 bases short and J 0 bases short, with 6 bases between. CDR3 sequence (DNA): TGTGCCACCAGCAGTGAACCCTCTGGGGCCAACGTCCTGACTTTC. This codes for CATSSEPSGANVLTF.

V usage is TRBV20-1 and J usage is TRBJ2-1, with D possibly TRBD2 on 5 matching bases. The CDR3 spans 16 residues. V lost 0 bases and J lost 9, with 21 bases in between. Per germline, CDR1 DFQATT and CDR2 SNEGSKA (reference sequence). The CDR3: CSARDWTERLNGEQFF. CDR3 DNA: TGCAGTGCTAGAGACTGGACGGAGCGGCTTAACGGTGAGCAGTTCTTC.

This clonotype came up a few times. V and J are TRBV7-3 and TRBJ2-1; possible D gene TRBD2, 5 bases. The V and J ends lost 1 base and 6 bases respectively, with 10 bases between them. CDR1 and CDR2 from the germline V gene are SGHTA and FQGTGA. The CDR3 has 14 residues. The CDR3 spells CASSLMVSGNEQFF. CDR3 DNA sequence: TGTGCCAGCAGCTTAATGGTAAGCGGCAATGAGCAGTTCTTC.